This T cell receptor (beta chain) appears in the sequencing data of a study of metastatic and nonmetastatic thyroid tumors. Study as a whole: Where malignant and benign thyroid patients were concerned, repertoires were compared across blood and tumor or nodule tissue.

The V end was cut by 0 bases, the J end by 2 bases, with 10 bases between. The CDR3 covers 14 residues. CDR1 and CDR2 (germline): GTSNPN, SVGIG (reference sequence). Ahead of thyroid surgery, no patient had received treatment of any kind. Overall study findings and caveats: In blood and tumor, TCR beta diversity was reportedly significantly higher in malignant thyroid tumors than in benign nodules.

This clone was seen many times. The target antigen is unknown. Per the original data handling: Differences in CDR3 between clinicopathological groups were drawn on to build a classifier intended to discriminate distant-metastatic papillary thyroid cancer patients. TCRdb re-analyzed the PCR reads using MiXCR. The V and J calls, along with clone size, are taken from TCRdb and not from the paper's own processing. The table lists some 21,000 clones, 9.5% to 15% of them singletons, with about 6% in the top ten. The gene calls are TRBV30 and TRBJ2-5; D is possibly TRBD2 (5 bases). Sequencing was performed on blood. The TCR comes from a male donor with papillary thyroid cancer or a benign thyroid nodule (not recorded which). Some clones in this sample may be carry-over from other donors' samples. The CDR3 DNA sequence: TGTGCCTGGAGTGTACTTGGACTTCAAGAGACCCAGTACTTC. Translated, it gives CAWSVLGLQETQYF.